These 17 T cell receptor beta chains were sequenced from one sample in a study of blood T cell repertoires in COVID-19. The repertoire was sequenced with immunoSEQ multiplex PCR; TCRdb's copy has only in-frame clones and lacks some. The table records approximately 170,000 clones, less than 80% of them present only once. Sequencing was performed on PBMCs or T cells enriched from blood (not recorded which). The source of these receptors is a woman in her 70s in a cohort exposed to, infected with or recovered from COVID-19 (not recorded which).

This chain connects TRBV29-1 to TRBJ2-4; 10 bases line up with TRBD2. This CDR3 contains 12 residues. CDR1 SQVTM and CDR2 ANQGSEA come from the germline V gene. The trim removed 4 bases at V and 6 bases at J, leaving 0 bases unmatched. In DNA form, the CDR3 reads TGCAGCGTTGTAGCGGGAGGAAACATTCAGTACTTC. It is translated as CSVVAGGNIQYF.

This clone was detected only once. The chain combines TRBV11-3 with TRBJ2-1; the D gene is possibly TRBD2 (6 bases). Germline V lookup: CDR1 SGHNT, CDR2 YENEEA. The CDR3 loop spans 13 amino acids. Trimming shortened V by 2 bases and J by 6 bases, and 8 bases separated the two germline ends. CDR3 residues: CASSLIGSNEQFF. CDR3 in DNA: TGTGCCAGCAGCTTAATCGGGAGCAATGAGCAGTTCTTC.

This chain's CDR3 is CASSLAQGPVSTEAFF. The DNA of the CDR3 is TGCGCCAGCAGCTTGGCGCAGGGGCCCGTTAGCACTGAAGCTTTCTTT. This chain links TRBV5-1 with TRBJ1-1; D may be TRBD1 (6 bases). In germline, CDR1 is SGHRS, CDR2 YFSETQ. The CDR3 runs 16 residues. Deletions cut 0 bases from V and 4 bases from J, with 16 bases between.

The V and J genes are TRBV6-5 and TRBJ2-5; 8 bases map to TRBD2. Germline assignment: CDR1 MNHEY and CDR2 SVGAGI. This CDR3 region has 15 residues. V was clipped by 0 bases and J by 6 bases; unmatched bases: 6. The CDR3 region is CASSYSWTSRQTQYF. As DNA, the CDR3 is TGTGCCAGCAGTTACTCCTGGACTAGCCGGCAGACCCAGTACTTC.

The rearrangement joins TRBV7-2 to TRBJ2-3; unclear D gene. Germline loops: CDR1 SGHTA, CDR2 FQGNSA. V lost 5 bases to trimming and J lost 3 bases, with 12 bases between them. This CDR3 region has 14 residues. DNA for the CDR3: TGTGCCAGCAGCCCCAGTTCACAGACAGATACGCAGTATTTT. It encodes CASSPSSQTDTQYF.

J is TRBJ2-2 and V is TRBV30; a weak D match, TRBD1 (6 bases). This CDR3 is built from 16 residues. Germline CDR1 GTSNPN, CDR2 SVGIG (reference sequence). With 4 bases removed from V and 6 bases from J, the gap between germline ends came to 21 bases. The CDR3 is CAWTRDTTSVSGELFF. The CDR3 region has the DNA TGTGCCTGGACCAGGGACACCACCTCGGTATCCGGGGAGCTGTTTTTT. Drawing the rest from reference TRBV30 and TRBJ2-2, the complete variable domain is SQTIHQWPATLVQPVGSPLSLECTVEGTSNPNLYWYRQAAGRGLQLLFYSVGIGQISSEVPQNLSASRPQDRQFILSSKKLLLSDSGFYLCAWTRDTTSVSGELFFGEGSRLTVL.

CDR3 loop: CASSPRIQGNQPQHF. CDR3 sequence (DNA): TGCGCCAGCAGCCCCCGAATCCAGGGGAATCAGCCCCAGCATTTT. J is TRBJ1-5 and V is TRBV4-1, with D tentatively TRBD1 (6 bases). Trimming stripped 4 bases from V and 4 bases from J, with 14 bases between. The CDR3 is 15 residues long. Germline values: CDR1 MGHRA, CDR2 YSYEKL.

The J gene is TRBJ1-2, the V gene TRBV18; possibly TRBD1 for D (5 bases). Germline CDR1 reads KGHSH; CDR2 reads LQKENI. Between the trimmed V and J ends, which lost 4 bases and 6 bases, there was a span of 21 bases. The CDR3 is 16 amino acids. CDR3 residues: CASSRSTDSSQNGYTF. For the CDR3, the DNA is TGTGCCAGCTCACGCAGCACCGACAGTTCCCAAAATGGCTACACCTTC.

The rearrangement uses TRBV18 and TRBJ1-4; no clear D. V lost 3 bases, J lost 8 bases, and 7 bases lay in between. This CDR3 region has 12 residues. Germline assignment: CDR1 KGHSH and CDR2 LQKENI. The CDR3 DNA sequence: TGTGCCAGCTCACCGGGGAGAGAAAAACTGTTTTTT. This encodes CASSPGREKLFF.

This chain connects TRBV9 to TRBJ2-7, with 8 bases matching TRBD1. The germline V gene encodes CDR1 SGDLS and CDR2 YYNGEE. The CDR3 spans 18 residues. The J segment lost 2 bases and the V segment lost 4 bases, leaving 17 bases of the junction unmatched. The CDR3 sequence is CASSPVGTGLAATYEQYF. Written as DNA, the CDR3 is TGTGCCAGCAGCCCCGTTGGGACAGGTTTAGCCGCCACCTACGAGCAGTACTTC.

There are a few counts of this clone. The chain uses TRBV6-5 and TRBJ2-1; TRBD1 agrees at 10 bases. J was trimmed by 7 bases and V by 2 bases; bases with no gene match: 5. CDR3 length: 15 amino acids. Germline assignment: CDR1 MNHEY and CDR2 SVGAGI. CDR3 in DNA: TGTGCCAGCAGTTACACGGGACAGGGGTGGAATGAGCAGTTCTTC. It is translated as CASSYTGQGWNEQFF.

CDR3 bases: TGTGCCAGCAGCTCAGGGGGATCTGGGGCCAACGTCCTGACTTTC. This gives the protein CASSSGGSGANVLTF. The chain links TRBV3-1 (or the pseudogene TRBV3-2) to TRBJ2-6; 7 bases agree with TRBD1. Germline values: CDR1 LGHDT, CDR2 YNNKEL (reference sequence). The CDR3 is 15 residues long. Trimming removed 5 bases from V and 1 base from J; junction bases left unmatched: 2.

This clone was detected only once. The chain uses TRBV18 and TRBJ1-5, with TRBD1 identical over 7 bases. Unmatched junction bases numbered 6, after V lost 5 bases and J lost 5 bases. Germline V gene sequence: CDR1 KGHSH, CDR2 LQKENI. The CDR3 is 14 amino acids. The DNA of the CDR3 is TGTGCCAGCTCATCGGACAGGACCTATCAGCCCCAGCATTTT. This codes for CASSSDRTYQPQHF.

J is TRBJ2-7 and V is TRBV6-1; no firm D call. The germline V gene encodes CDR1 MNHNS and CDR2 SASEGT. Trimming stripped 0 bases from V and 4 bases from J, with 7 bases between. CDR3 size: 13 residues. DNA of the CDR3: TGTGCCAGCAGTGAAGCAGAGGAGTACGAGCAGTACTTC. Translating it yields CASSEAEEYEQYF.

The chain carries TRBV28 and TRBJ2-7; D perhaps matches TRBD1 (6 bases). Germline CDR1 MDHEN, CDR2 SYDVKM. V lost 3 bases to trimming and J lost 0 bases, with 12 bases between them. The CDR3 loop spans 15 amino acids. The CDR3 is CASSLAGTLSYEQYF. CDR3 nucleotides: TGTGCCAGCAGTTTGGCCGGGACACTCTCCTACGAGCAGTACTTC. Full variable domain (rest looked up from reference TRBV28 and TRBJ2-7): DVKVTQSSRYLVKRTGEKVFLECVQDMDHENMFWYRQDPGLGLRLIYFSYDVKMKEKGDIPEGYSVSREKKERFSLILESASTNQTSMYLCASSLAGTLSYEQYFGPGTRLTVT.

The V gene is TRBV11-2, the J gene TRBJ1-2; D not certain. With 0 bases removed from V and 2 bases from J, the gap between germline ends came to 13 bases. Germline CDR1 SGHAT, CDR2 FQNNGV. This CDR3 has 16 residues. CDR3 sequence reads: CASSLERGSGNYGYTF. The CDR3 DNA sequence: TGTGCCAGCAGCTTAGAACGCGGCAGCGGGAACTATGGCTACACCTTC.

The chain recombines TRBV10-3 with TRBJ1-5, with D uncertain. This CDR3 contains 15 residues. Germline V gene data show CDR1 as ENHRY and CDR2 as SYGVKD. With 3 bases removed from V and 0 bases from J, the gap between germline ends came to 9 bases. For the CDR3, the DNA is TGTGCCATCAGTGATGGCAGCGTTAGCAATCAGCCCCAGCATTTT. This sequence encodes CAISDGSVSNQPQHF.